This entry lists 21 T cell receptor beta chains sequenced from one sample in a study of T cells in Graves' hyperthyroidism and ophthalmopathy. RNA transcripts gave rise to amplified TCR beta CDR3 regions. HTBI primers were the set used in a first-round RT-PCR of the TCR CDR3. From the multiplex PCR reads, TCRdb called clonotypes with MiXCR, one entry per CDR3 protein. The table records about 59,000 distinct CDR3 sequences, around 50% of them present only once. Input material: blood. The source is a woman between 55 and 75 years old with Graves' ophthalmopathy.

V is TRBV20-1 and J is TRBJ2-4, with a weak D call TRBD2 (6 bases). The CDR3 length is 13 residues. The germline V gene encodes CDR1 DFQATT and CDR2 SNEGSKA (reference sequence). The germline V and J ends were trimmed by 4 bases and 8 bases, with 15 bases remaining between them. In DNA, the CDR3 is TGCAGTGCTACCAGGCGCGGGAAAGACATTCAGTACTTC. It codes for CSATRRGKDIQYF.

The sample holds a few counts of this clonotype. The chain couples TRBV7-8 to TRBJ1-5, with D uncertain. The CDR3 spans 15 residues. Between the trimmed V and J ends, which lost 2 bases and 4 bases, there was a span of 12 bases. From germline, CDR1 is SGHVS and CDR2 FQNEAQ. The CDR3 sequence is CASSLNEGRNQPQHF. CDR3 DNA sequence: TGTGCCAGCAGCTTAAACGAAGGCAGAAATCAGCCCCAGCATTTT. The full variable domain, its missing parts supplied by reference TRBV7-8 and TRBJ1-5, is GAGVSQSPRYKVAKRGQDVALRCDPISGHVSLFWYQQALGQGPEFLTYFQNEAQLDKSGLPSDRFFAERPEGSVSTLKIQRTQQEDSAVYLCASSLNEGRNQPQHFGDGTRLSIL.

In this sample, this clonotype turned up many times. The rearrangement joins TRBV5-1 to TRBJ2-2; D is perhaps TRBD1 (5 bases). Trimming took 4 bases from V and 5 from J, leaving 21 bases between them. CDR3 length equals 17 residues. CDR1 is SGHRS, CDR2 YFSETQ, per germline. The CDR3 spells CASSPTLRELRTGELFF. For the CDR3, the DNA is TGCGCCAGCAGCCCAACTCTCAGGGAACTGAGGACCGGGGAGCTGTTTTTT.

The V call is TRBV16, the J call TRBJ1-6, with a weak D call TRBD1 (6 bases). With 1 base removed from V and 6 bases from J, the gap between germline ends came to 10 bases. The CDR3 has 15 residues. The germline V gene encodes CDR1 KGHSY and CDR2 FQNENV. The CDR3 sequence: CASSQFRTANSPLHF. The CDR3 DNA reads TGTGCCAGCAGCCAATTCAGGACAGCTAATTCACCCCTCCACTTT.

Ten or more counts support this clonotype. The chain employs TRBV5-1 and TRBJ1-5; D is ambiguous. Germline CDR1 reads SGHRS; CDR2 reads YFSETQ. This CDR3 comprises 13 residues. The ends were cut back, 4 bases at V and 4 bases at J, with 9 bases in the middle. Written as DNA, the CDR3 is TGCGCCAGCAGCCCCGGACCGAATCAGCCCCAGCATTTT. Translation: CASSPGPNQPQHF.

The chain carries TRBV7-2 and TRBJ1-6; the D is unclear. The germline V and J ends were trimmed by 6 bases and 5 bases, with 8 bases remaining between them. The CDR3 sequence is 13 residues long. CDR1 is SGHTA and CDR2 is FQGNSA in the germline V gene. The CDR3 is CASRTEDNSPLHF. Written as DNA, the CDR3 is TGTGCCAGCAGAACAGAGGATAATTCACCCCTCCACTTT.

A remark on this clonotype: This may be a read error, as it is one base from a much larger clone. The chain uses TRBV27 and TRBJ1-2; a weak D match, TRBD1 (6 bases). CDR3 length: 13 residues. V was pared by 5 bases and J by 4 bases, with 11 bases between. In germline, CDR1 is MNHEY, CDR2 SMNVEV (reference sequence). CDR3 DNA sequence: TGTGCCAGCAGTAAGGGGGGAGTCTATGGCTACACCTTC. This gives the protein CASSKGGVYGYTF.

This chain connects TRBV20-1 to TRBJ2-1; tentative D call: TRBD2 (5 bases). This CDR3 region has 16 residues. Germline CDR1 DFQATT, CDR2 SNEGSKA (reference sequence). V lost 0 bases, J lost 2 bases, and 14 bases lay in between. CDR3 DNA: TGCAGTGCTAGAGATCACGCGGGTGTTACCTACAATGAGCAGTTCTTC. It codes for CSARDHAGVTYNEQFF.

This clonotype was seen ten or more times. The CDR3 bases are TGTGCCAGCCGGGGACAGAGAACCGGGGAGCTGTTTTTT. It translates to CASRGQRTGELFF. V gene TRBV2 combines with J gene TRBJ2-2; 7 nucleotides align to TRBD1. Losses at the gene ends were 8 bases for V and 5 bases for J; bases not matched to a gene: 5. Per germline, CDR1 SNHLY and CDR2 FYNNEI. This CDR3 has 13 residues.

The chain has TRBV5-5 and TRBJ1-5; TRBD1 matches 7 bases. Per germline, CDR1 SGHKS and CDR2 YYEKEE (reference sequence). V was pared by 6 bases and J by 6 bases, with 12 bases of the junction left unmatched. CDR3 size: 15 residues. This CDR3 is CASTTGAGELQPQHF. CDR3 nucleotide sequence: TGTGCCAGCACCACAGGGGCAGGGGAACTTCAGCCCCAGCATTTT.

This clonotype was observed a few times. The CDR3 carries no conserved terminal phenylalanine or tryptophan, so it likely arises from a read error. Because the CDR3's place on the DNA is in doubt, the DNA is left out and the CDR3 is given as listed by TCRdb. The rearrangement links TRBV7-2 to TRBJ2-6; the table gives TRBD2 as D, unverified against the DNA. Germline V lookup: CDR1 SGHTA, CDR2 FQGNSA. Including both end residues, the CDR3 is 8 amino acids long. The CDR3 spells CASSFTSG.

With respect to this clonotype: At one of its ends the junction is not consistent with the germline gene, which may arise from a read error. The gene calls are TRBV6-1 and TRBJ1-6; D is possibly TRBD1 (6 bases). CDR1 and CDR2 from the germline V gene are MNHNS and SASEGT. This CDR3 has 14 residues. The CDR3 region has the DNA TGCGCCAGCAGTGCGGCAGGGGAAACTTCACCCCTCCACTTT. It codes for CASSAAGETSPLHF.

At least ten counts were recorded for this clonotype. This chain links TRBV20-1 with TRBJ2-7; 9 bases line up with TRBD1. V lost 5 bases to trimming and J lost 2 bases; unmatched junction nucleotides: 4. This CDR3 comprises 13 residues. The germline V gene has CDR1 DFQATT and CDR2 SNEGSKA (reference sequence). CDR3 sequence: CSALGQGTYEQYF. The CDR3, as DNA: TGCAGTGCTCTGGGACAGGGAACCTACGAGCAGTACTTC.

This clonotype appeared a few times. The chain is built from TRBV20-1 and TRBJ1-1; the match to TRBD1 covers 7 bases. The CDR3 loop spans 15 amino acids. The germline CDR1 and CDR2 sequences are DFQATT and SNEGSKA (reference sequence). V was pared by 6 bases and J by 2 bases, with 12 bases of the junction left unmatched. This CDR3 reads CSAMSRTGGNTEAFF. The CDR3 region has the DNA TGCAGTGCAATGAGTAGGACAGGAGGAAACACTGAAGCTTTCTTT.

V usage is TRBV3-1 and J usage is TRBJ2-7, with 7 nucleotides matching TRBD2. Germline V lookup: CDR1 LGHDT, CDR2 YNNKEL (reference sequence). The ends lost 4 bases at V and 0 bases at J; junction bases unmatched: 6. The CDR3 is made up of 15 amino acids. This chain's CDR3 is CASSRASGTSYEQYF. In DNA, the CDR3 is TGTGCCAGCAGCCGTGCTAGCGGTACCTCCTACGAGCAGTACTTC.

The CDR3 DNA reads TGTGCCAGTAGGGAGCAGGGAGCCTATGGCTACACCTTC. It yields the protein CASREQGAYGYTF. The chain is built from TRBV19 and TRBJ1-2, with a tentative D call TRBD1 (5 bases). Germline values: CDR1 LNHDA, CDR2 SQIVND (reference sequence). There are 13 residues in the CDR3. V was clipped by 6 bases and J by 4 bases, with 12 bases between them. The entire variable domain, with the rest obtained from reference TRBV19 and TRBJ1-2, is as follows: DGGITQSPKYLFRKEGQNVTLSCEQNLNHDAMYWYRQDPGQGLRLIYYSQIVNDFQKGDIAEGYSVSREKKESFPLTVTSAQKNPTAFYLCASREQGAYGYTFGSGTRLTVV.

This clonotype was observed many times. The CDR3 reads CASSGQGGPGYTF. CDR3 sequence (DNA): TGTGCCAGCAGCGGGCAGGGGGGTCCTGGCTACACCTTC. This chain links TRBV5-5 with TRBJ1-2, with 7 bases matching TRBD1. Trimming cost V 4 bases and J 7 bases; bases outside gene matches: 7. The CDR3 has 13 amino acids. Looked up from germline, CDR1 is SGHKS and CDR2 is YYEKEE (reference sequence).

The chain couples TRBV5-4 to TRBJ2-1, with 12 bases fitting TRBD2. The CDR3 has 20 residues. The J segment lost 0 bases and the V segment lost 3 bases, leaving 13 bases of the junction unmatched. The germline V gene encodes CDR1 SGHNT and CDR2 YYREEE (reference sequence). CDR3 coding DNA: TGTGCCAGCAGCTGGGGTTGGGGACTAGCGGGCCTGAGCTCCTACAATGAGCAGTTCTTC. Its translation: CASSWGWGLAGLSSYNEQFF.

With respect to this clonotype: The junction departs from germline at one end; a sequencing error may be responsible. V and J are TRBV7-7 and TRBJ2-3; the D gene is possibly TRBD2 (5 bases). In germline, CDR1 is SSHAT, CDR2 FNYEAQ (reference sequence). There are 13 residues in the CDR3. The CDR3 DNA reads TGTGCTAGCAGCCCTCGGGACACAGATACGCAGTATTTT. It translates to CASSPRDTDTQYF.

Here the CDR3 DNA reads TGCAGTGCTAGAAGTCTGGGGGTAAATCAGCCCCAGCATTTT. It codes for CSARSLGVNQPQHF. The chain is built from TRBV20-1 and TRBJ1-5; a possible D gene is TRBD1 (5 bases). V lost 2 bases to trimming and J lost 4 bases, with 12 bases between them. The germline gives CDR1 DFQATT, CDR2 SNEGSKA (reference sequence). The CDR3 length is 14 residues.

The gene calls are TRBV19 and TRBJ2-3, with 10 bases aligning to TRBD2. Germline lookup yields CDR1 LNHDA and CDR2 SQIVND (reference sequence). With V trimmed by 9 bases and J by 1 base, 13 bases remained unmatched. The CDR3 totals 17 residues. The CDR3 bases are TGTGCCAGCCACTTTTCTAGCGGGGGATGGGGCACAGATACGCAGTATTTT. Protein: CASHFSSGGWGTDTQYF.